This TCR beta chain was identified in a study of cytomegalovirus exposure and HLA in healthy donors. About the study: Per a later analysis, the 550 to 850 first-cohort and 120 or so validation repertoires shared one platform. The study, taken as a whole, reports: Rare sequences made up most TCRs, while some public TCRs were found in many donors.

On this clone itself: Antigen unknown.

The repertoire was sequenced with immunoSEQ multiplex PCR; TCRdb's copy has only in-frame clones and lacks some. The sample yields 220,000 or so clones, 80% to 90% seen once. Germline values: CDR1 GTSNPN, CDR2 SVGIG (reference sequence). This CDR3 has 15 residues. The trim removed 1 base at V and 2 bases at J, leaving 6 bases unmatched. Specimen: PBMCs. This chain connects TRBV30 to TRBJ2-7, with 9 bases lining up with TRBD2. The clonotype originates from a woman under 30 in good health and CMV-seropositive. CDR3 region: CAWSAGTSRPYEQYF. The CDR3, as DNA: TGTGCCTGGAGTGCCGGGACTAGCCGCCCCTACGAGCAGTACTTC.